The T cell receptor (beta chain) under discussion was sequenced for a study of vaccination and CD4 T cells after COVID-19. Overall study: For each participant, vaccination comprised two doses of either the BNT162b2 or the mRNA-1273 vaccine. The study collected post-vaccine samples a median 72 days after dose two, with a range of 14 to 241.

The Oncomine TCR Beta short-read assay sequenced DNA from cultured CD4+ T cells. Using its own MiXCR run on the PCR reads, TCRdb lists one record per CDR3 protein. The table shows under 20,000 distinct CDR3 sequences, with less than 65% occurring only once. This clonotype has only a few counts. Its antigen is as yet unknown. Regarding treatment: roughly 11-day PBMC culture with coronavirus spike peptide pools or control peptides (ViraFEST assay). Sample: cultured CD4+ T cells from blood, taken after SARS-CoV-2 vaccination. The sequence came from a human donor with COVID-19.

The chain's CDR3 is CASTNTDSYQPQHF. CDR3 in DNA: TGTGCCAGCACCAATACGGACAGCTATCAGCCCCAGCATTTT. The V and J genes are TRBV12-3 or TRBV12-4 and TRBJ1-5, with D tentatively TRBD1 (6 bases). Trimming left V 7 bases short and J 5 bases short, with 15 bases between. CDR3 length: 14 amino acids.